The 27 T cell receptor beta chains presented below share a single source sample, sequenced in a study of blood T cell repertoires in COVID-19. Only in-frame clones appear in the TCRdb table, and some are missing; sequencing was by immunoSEQ multiplex PCR. Found here are hundreds of thousands of clones, nearly 90% of them singletons; the top ten hold around 0.97%. The specimen was peripheral blood. The receptors stem from a woman in her 40s with COVID-19, enrolled during active disease.

The rearrangement links TRBV14 to TRBJ2-3, with TRBD2 as a possible D gene (6 bases). This CDR3 is 15 amino acids long. V was cut by 4 bases and J by 3 bases, with 14 bases left in between. Germline V gene sequence: CDR1 SGHDN, CDR2 FVKESK. CDR3 sequence: CASSPSGRSTDTQYF. CDR3 in DNA: TGTGCCAGCAGCCCCTCGGGGAGGTCGACAGATACGCAGTATTTT.

The V call is TRBV6-2 or TRBV6-3, the J call TRBJ2-2; D is undetermined. Germline CDR1 is MNHEY and CDR2 is SVGEGT. V shed 2 bases and J shed 4 bases, with 5 bases lying between them. The CDR3 spans 13 residues. CDR3 bases: TGTGCCAGCAGTTACCCACTCACCGGGGAGCTGTTTTTT. Protein product: CASSYPLTGELFF.

The chain couples TRBV15 to TRBJ1-1; 10 bases are a match to TRBD1. Germline CDR1 reads LNHNV; CDR2 reads YYDKDF (reference sequence). This CDR3 has 12 residues. V lost 2 bases to trimming and J lost 11 bases; unmatched junction nucleotides: 2. CDR3 nucleotide sequence: TGTGCCACCAGCAGACCGGACAGGGGGGCTTTCTTT. It specifies CATSRPDRGAFF.

CDR3 sequence reads: CASSLRESNTEAFF. For the CDR3, the DNA is TGCGCCAGCAGCTTACGGGAATCGAACACTGAAGCTTTCTTT. The chain links TRBV5-1 to TRBJ1-1; D is ambiguous. Germline V gives CDR1 SGHRS, CDR2 YFSETQ. This CDR3 is 14 amino acids long. V was trimmed by 2 bases and J by 1 base, leaving 9 bases between them. Based on the CDR3 plus reference TRBV5-1 and TRBJ1-1, the full variable domain is KAGVTQTPRYLIKTRGQQVTLSCSPISGHRSVSWYQQTPGQGLQFLFEYFSETQRNKGNFPGRFSGRQFSNSRSEMNVSTLELGDSALYLCASSLRESNTEAFFGQGTRLTVV.

The chain has TRBV5-4 and TRBJ2-5; 11 nucleotides match TRBD2. Germline assignment: CDR1 SGHNT and CDR2 YYREEE (reference sequence). Trimming at V came to 5 bases and at J to 8 bases, leaving 8 bases not matched to a gene. CDR3 length equals 14 residues. CDR3: CASSQTSGDKTQYF. CDR3 in DNA: TGTGCCAGCAGTCAGACTAGCGGGGATAAAACCCAGTACTTC.

The rearrangement links TRBV5-8 to TRBJ1-1; tentatively, D is TRBD1 (5 bases). Germline V lookup: CDR1 SGHTS, CDR2 YDEGEE. This CDR3 has 17 amino acids. Trimming took off 1 base at V and 2 bases at J, with 18 bases between the two ends. CDR3 region: CASSLSLRWGENTEAFF. The CDR3 DNA is TGTGCCAGCAGCTTGAGTTTAAGGTGGGGCGAAAACACTGAAGCTTTCTTT.

V and J are TRBV3-1 (or the pseudogene TRBV3-2) and TRBJ1-3, with 8 bases matching TRBD1. This CDR3 has 16 amino acids. The germline CDR1 and CDR2 sequences are LGHDT and YNNKEL (reference sequence). The J segment lost 3 bases and the V segment lost 3 bases, leaving 7 bases of the junction unmatched. CDR3 in amino acids: CASSQTGAGSGNTIYF. In nucleotides, the CDR3 is TGTGCCAGCAGCCAGACAGGGGCTGGTAGTGGAAACACCATATATTTT.

This clone came up once. J is TRBJ2-6 and V is TRBV7-2, with 9 bases aligning to TRBD1. CDR1 SGHTA and CDR2 FQGNSA come from the germline V gene. The CDR3 has 17 amino acids. V lost 6 bases to trimming and J lost 1 base; unmatched junction nucleotides: 7. Written as DNA, the CDR3 is TGTGCCAGCAGAACCGGGACAGGGCGATCTGGGGCCAACGTCCTGACTTTC. Translated: CASRTGTGRSGANVLTF.

In this sample, this clone turned up a few times. This sequence joins TRBV27 and TRBJ1-2; D remains unclear. Between the trimmed V and J ends, which lost 3 bases and 6 bases, there was a span of 11 bases. Germline CDR1 is MNHEY and CDR2 is SMNVEV (reference sequence). The CDR3 extends over 13 amino acids. The CDR3 region has the DNA TGTGCCAGCAGTTTTGAACTCGGGAATGGCTACACCTTC. Its protein is CASSFELGNGYTF.

V and J are TRBV15 and TRBJ2-2; the D gene is possibly TRBD1 (5 bases). V gave up 1 base and J gave up 1 base, with 10 bases separating them. Germline V gene data show CDR1 as LNHNV and CDR2 as YYDKDF (reference sequence). This CDR3 spans 16 amino acids. CDR3 nucleotides: TGTGCCACCAGCAGAGTCGCGACAGTGAACACCGGGGAGCTGTTTTTT. Translating gives CATSRVATVNTGELFF.

V usage is TRBV18 and J usage is TRBJ1-5; D is uncertain. Per germline, CDR1 KGHSH and CDR2 LQKENI. V was clipped by 6 bases and J by 4 bases, with 13 bases between them. This CDR3 comprises 14 residues. The CDR3 sequence: CASSPSSGNQPQHF. As DNA, the CDR3 is TGTGCCAGCTCCCCGTCCTCGGGGAATCAGCCCCAGCATTTT.

The chain combines TRBV4-3 with TRBJ2-5, with 12 bases fitting TRBD2. Germline trimming cut 3 bases from V and 5 bases from J; bases unmatched to any gene: 10. Germline lookup yields CDR1 LGHNA and CDR2 YSLEER. This CDR3 region has 17 residues. The CDR3 reads CASSHGTSGGPEETQYF. The CDR3 DNA sequence: TGCGCCAGCAGCCATGGTACTAGCGGGGGGCCGGAGGAGACCCAGTACTTC.

The V gene is TRBV24-1, the J gene TRBJ2-5; TRBD1 agrees at 8 bases. This CDR3 has 16 amino acids. CDR1 and CDR2 (germline): KGHDR, SFDVKD. Trimming at V came to 4 bases and at J to 3 bases, leaving 9 bases not matched to a gene. CDR3 DNA: TGTGCCACCAGTGACCCTCGGACAGGGCGCAAAGAGACCCAGTACTTC. Residues: CATSDPRTGRKETQYF.

The chain uses TRBV19 and TRBJ2-7; TRBD2 might be the D (5 bases). The germline V gene encodes CDR1 LNHDA and CDR2 SQIVND (reference sequence). The CDR3 sequence is 18 residues long. Trimming cost V 4 bases and J 3 bases, with 25 bases left between them. The CDR3: CASSTNPIKEVGDYEQYF. CDR3 nucleotide sequence: TGTGCCAGTAGTACAAACCCAATCAAGGAAGTCGGGGACTACGAGCAGTACTTC.

J is TRBJ1-1 and V is TRBV3-1 (or the pseudogene TRBV3-2), with unresolved D. Germline V gene lookup returns CDR1 LGHDT and CDR2 YNNKEL (reference sequence). V dropped 1 base and J dropped 8 bases, with 11 bases sitting between them. The CDR3 has 13 residues. The CDR3 sequence: CASSQARLSEAFF. The CDR3 DNA reads as TGTGCCAGCAGCCAAGCGCGGTTGTCGGAAGCTTTCTTT.

The chain carries TRBV4-3 and TRBJ2-7, with 7 positions matching TRBD2. Losses at the gene ends were 0 bases for V and 4 bases for J; bases not matched to a gene: 6. The length of the CDR3 is 15 residues. Germline CDR1 reads LGHNA; CDR2 reads YSLEER. The CDR3, as DNA: TGCGCCAGCAGCCAAGAAGATAGCGGGCCATACGAGCAGTACTTC. It yields the protein CASSQEDSGPYEQYF.

This CDR3 reads CASSRYPDRGGTEAFF. CDR3 sequence (DNA): TGTGCCAGCAGCAGATACCCAGACAGGGGAGGCACTGAAGCTTTCTTT. The chain couples TRBV28 to TRBJ1-1; 8 positions agree with TRBD1. This CDR3 has 16 residues. V gave up 6 bases and J gave up 4 bases; unmatched junction bases: 13. Germline CDR1 is MDHEN and CDR2 is SYDVKM.

V gene TRBV5-1 combines with J gene TRBJ2-7; D might be TRBD2 (5 bases). The CDR3 contains 14 residues. Trimming removed 0 bases from V and 5 bases from J, with 12 bases in between. Germline CDR1 and CDR2: SGHRS and YFSETQ. CDR3 DNA sequence: TGCGCCAGCAGCTTGGCCAAGAGGGTGGACGAGCAGTACTTC. Translated: CASSLAKRVDEQYF.

The V call is TRBV29-1, the J call TRBJ1-1; D gene ambiguous. Germline CDR1 is SQVTM and CDR2 is ANQGSEA. The CDR3 is made up of 11 amino acids. The V gene lost 5 bases and the J gene lost 4 bases, with 8 bases spanning the gap. CDR3 sequence (DNA): TGCAGCGTTAAGGGAGGCACTGAAGCTTTCTTT. This sequence encodes CSVKGGTEAFF.

The chain links TRBV7-6 to TRBJ1-1, with 7 bases aligning to TRBD1. V was clipped by 6 bases and J by 1 base; unmatched bases: 8. The germline V gene encodes CDR1 SGHVS and CDR2 FNYEAQ. This CDR3 has 15 residues. The CDR3 loop is CASSTGAGTNTEAFF. The CDR3 region has the DNA TGTGCCAGCAGTACAGGGGCGGGGACGAACACTGAAGCTTTCTTT.

V is TRBV5-1 and J is TRBJ2-3, with D possibly being TRBD1 (6 bases). V was clipped by 0 bases and J by 2 bases, with 16 bases between them. This CDR3 is 17 amino acids long. In germline, CDR1 is SGHRS, CDR2 YFSETQ. The CDR3 is CASSLASAGVITDTQYF. CDR3 nucleotides: TGCGCCAGCAGCTTGGCTTCTGCAGGGGTTATCACAGATACGCAGTATTTT.

In its sample, this clone was seen once. V usage is TRBV18 and J usage is TRBJ2-5; 8 positions match TRBD1. Germline lookup yields CDR1 KGHSH and CDR2 LQKENI. There are 13 residues in the CDR3. Trimming cost V 7 bases and J 3 bases; bases outside gene matches: 4. CDR3 nucleotide sequence: TGTGCCAGCTTACCGGACAGGGAAGAGACCCAGTACTTC. Residues: CASLPDREETQYF.

Only one count was recorded for this clone. The chain joins TRBV3-1 (or the pseudogene TRBV3-2) to TRBJ2-1; D may be TRBD2 (5 bases). Trimming took 8 bases from V and 7 from J, leaving 9 bases between them. CDR3 length: 11 residues. Per germline, CDR1 LGHDT and CDR2 YNNKEL (reference sequence). CDR3 nucleotide sequence: TGTGCCAGCCGGACGGGGAATGAGCAGTTCTTC. Its protein is CASRTGNEQFF.

The genes are TRBV7-6 and TRBJ1-1; D perhaps matches TRBD1 (5 bases). CDR3 length equals 13 residues. With 10 bases removed from V and 1 base from J, the gap between germline ends came to 13 bases. Per germline, CDR1 SGHVS and CDR2 FNYEAQ. The CDR3 region is CAITATENTEAFF. CDR3 coding DNA: TGTGCCATCACCGCGACAGAGAACACTGAAGCTTTCTTT. Full variable domain (rest looked up from reference TRBV7-6 and TRBJ1-1): GAGVSQSPRYKVTKRGQDVALRCDPISGHVSLYWYRQALGQGPEFLTYFNYEAQQDKSGLPNDRFSAERPEGSISTLTIQRTEQRDSAMYRCAITATENTEAFFGQGTRLTVV.

The chain couples TRBV7-8 to TRBJ1-2; no clear D. Trimming stripped 0 bases from V and 2 bases from J, with 10 bases between. The V gene's germline CDR1 is SGHVS and CDR2 FQNEAQ. The CDR3 length is 15 residues. CDR3 in amino acids: CASSLAGGKNYGYTF. In nucleotides, the CDR3 is TGTGCCAGCAGCTTAGCGGGCGGGAAGAACTATGGCTACACCTTC.

The chain uses TRBV28 and TRBJ2-5; no reliable D call. The CDR3 spans 13 residues. V was trimmed by 5 bases and J by 5 bases, leaving 12 bases between them. The germline V gene has CDR1 MDHEN and CDR2 SYDVKM. CDR3 loop: CASSTLALETQYF. CDR3 sequence (DNA): TGTGCCAGCAGTACATTAGCACTGGAGACCCAGTACTTC.

The CDR3 DNA reads as TGTGCCAGCAGGCCTCGGGGGGACACTGAAGCTTTCTTT. Its translation: CASRPRGDTEAFF. The chain links TRBV6-5 to TRBJ1-1, with D possibly TRBD1 on 5 matching bases. In germline, CDR1 is MNHEY, CDR2 SVGAGI. V lost 6 bases to trimming and J lost 3 bases, with 11 bases between them. This CDR3 spans 13 amino acids.